The rows below give T cell receptor beta chains drawn from one sample of a study of blood T cell repertoires in COVID-19. Repertoires were generated with immunoSEQ multiplex PCR, while TCRdb's copy carries only in-frame clones and drops some. Of approximately 160,000 clones detected, roughly 73% appear once; the ten largest clones hold approximately 3%. The sequencing input was peripheral blood. All receptors come from a man between 65 and 85 years old with acute or convalescent COVID-19. Both conserved end residues are part of each CDR3. A D gene is named only where the DNA matches it firmly. Clone size is given for some rows only: seen once, a few or many times, or a class if the clone is expanded.

j_call,d_call,v_call,clone_size,cdr3_nt,cdr3_aa
TRBJ1-5,.,TRBV11-2,.,TGTGCCAGCAGCTTAGTGGCAGGGTGGAATCAGCCCCAGCATTTT,CASSLVAGWNQPQHF
TRBJ2-7,TRBD1,TRBV7-9,.,TGTGCCAGCAGGGGGGACAGCTCCTACGAGCAGTACTTC,CASRGDSSYEQYF
TRBJ2-1,TRBD1,TRBV14,.,TGTGCCAGCAGCCAAGGGGCAGGGGGTTCGGGTGAGCAGTTCTTC,CASSQGAGGSGEQFF
TRBJ2-7,TRBD1,TRBV20-1,few,TGCAGTGCTAGTGGACAGGGGGCGTTGAGCGAGCAGTACTTC,CSASGQGALSEQYF
TRBJ1-4,TRBD1,TRBV3-1/TRBV3-2,.,TGTGCCAGCAGCCAACGTGGGGACAGGGGACACGAAAAACTGTTTTTT,CASSQRGDRGHEKLFF
TRBJ1-3,TRBD1,TRBV5-1,.,TGCGCCAGCAGCCTCACAGGGGGACTGTCTGGAAACACCATATATTTT,CASSLTGGLSGNTIYF
TRBJ2-2,.,TRBV28,.,TGTGCCAGCAGGATGAGGGACTCTGGGGCCGGGGAGCTGTTTTTT,CASRMRDSGAGELFF
TRBJ2-7,TRBD2,TRBV6-5,.,TGTGCCAGCAGGTCGACTAGCGGGAGGACCTACGAGCAGTACTTC,CASRSTSGRTYEQYF
TRBJ1-1,TRBD1,TRBV2,.,TGTGCCAGCAAGTCCCGACAGGGGAACACTGAAGCTTTCTTT,CASKSRQGNTEAFF
TRBJ2-1,.,TRBV27,.,TGTGCCAGCAGTTTTACCGCGGCGGACAATGAGCAGTTCTTC,CASSFTAADNEQFF
TRBJ1-2,TRBD1,TRBV10-3,.,TGTGCCATCACCGCCGGACAGGGGGCGTCTGGCTACACCTTC,CAITAGQGASGYTF
TRBJ1-2,.,TRBV2,once,TGTGCCAGCAGTGATGGCTACTATGGCTACACCTTC,CASSDGYYGYTF
TRBJ2-7,.,TRBV7-2,.,TGTGCCAGCATCAACTGGTCGGGTCTTGGCGGCGAGCAGTACTTC,CASINWSGLGGEQYF
TRBJ2-2,.,TRBV3-1/TRBV3-2,.,TGTGCCAGCAGCCGAAAAGGGGGCCGGGGGCCGAACACCGGGGAGCTGTTTTTT,CASSRKGGRGPNTGELFF
TRBJ1-1,TRBD1,TRBV7-9,.,TGTGCCAGCAGCCCTTGGGACAGGGACGCTTTCTTT,CASSPWDRDAFF
TRBJ2-3,TRBD2,TRBV4-2,once,TGTGCCAGCAGCCAAGATCTGCTAGCGGGAGACCCAGATACGCAGTATTTT,CASSQDLLAGDPDTQYF
TRBJ1-1,.,TRBV21-1,once,TGTGCCAGGATAACAGGGGGCACTGAAGCTTTCTTT,CARITGGTEAFF
TRBJ1-3,.,TRBV18,.,TGTGCCAGCTCACCAGGACAGATCTCTGGAAACACCATATATTTT,CASSPGQISGNTIYF
TRBJ2-2,.,TRBV19,few,TGTGCCAGTAGTATAGGTTCGGGTTCCGGGGAGCTGTTTTTT,CASSIGSGSGELFF
TRBJ1-2,TRBD1,TRBV12-5,.,TGTGCTAGTGGTTTGGTACGTGGGACAGGGTCCTATGGCTACACCTTC,CASGLVRGTGSYGYTF
TRBJ1-2,TRBD1,TRBV5-1,once,TGCGCCAGCAGCTTGGACAGGGGCTTCTATGGCTACACCTTC,CASSLDRGFYGYTF
TRBJ2-7,.,TRBV9,.,TGTGCCAGCAGCGAGAGCCCCCAGCGGAGTTCCTACGAGCAGTACTTC,CASSESPQRSSYEQYF
TRBJ2-7,TRBD1,TRBV4-1,few,TGCGCCAGCAGCCCCTGGACAGGGATAAGCAACGAGCAGTACTTC,CASSPWTGISNEQYF
TRBJ2-7,TRBD2,TRBV6-5,.,TGTGCCAGCAGTTGGCGTAGCGGGAGGAGTGTGCAGTACTTC,CASSWRSGRSVQYF
TRBJ2-3,.,TRBV5-1,few,TGCGCCAGCAGCTTGCGGGGGTTAGTTGGCACAGATACGCAGTATTTT,CASSLRGLVGTDTQYF
TRBJ1-2,.,TRBV29-1,few,TGCAGCACGCGGGGACTGACTTCTAACTATGGCTACACCTTC,CSTRGLTSNYGYTF
TRBJ2-7,TRBD2,TRBV28,.,TGTGCCAGCAGTCACGGGACTAGCGGAATCTACGAGCAGTACTTC,CASSHGTSGIYEQYF
TRBJ1-2,.,TRBV5-6,few,TGTGCCAGCAGCGTGGGGTCGGATGGCTACACCTTC,CASSVGSDGYTF
TRBJ1-4,.,TRBV24-1,.,TGTGCCACCAGTGATCCGGACCGGGCGGGGGGAAAACTGTTTTTT,CATSDPDRAGGKLFF